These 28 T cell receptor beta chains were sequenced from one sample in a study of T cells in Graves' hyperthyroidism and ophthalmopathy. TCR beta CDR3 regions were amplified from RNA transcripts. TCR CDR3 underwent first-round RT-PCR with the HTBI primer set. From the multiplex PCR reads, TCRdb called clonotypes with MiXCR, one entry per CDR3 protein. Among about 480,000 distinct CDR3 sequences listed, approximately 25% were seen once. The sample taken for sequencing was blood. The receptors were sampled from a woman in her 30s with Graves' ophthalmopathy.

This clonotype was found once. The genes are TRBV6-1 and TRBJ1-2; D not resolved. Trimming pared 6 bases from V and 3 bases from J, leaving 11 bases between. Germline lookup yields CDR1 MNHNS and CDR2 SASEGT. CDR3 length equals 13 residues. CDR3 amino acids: CASSPESYYGYTF. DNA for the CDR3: TGTGCCAGCAGCCCGGAAAGCTACTATGGCTACACCTTC.

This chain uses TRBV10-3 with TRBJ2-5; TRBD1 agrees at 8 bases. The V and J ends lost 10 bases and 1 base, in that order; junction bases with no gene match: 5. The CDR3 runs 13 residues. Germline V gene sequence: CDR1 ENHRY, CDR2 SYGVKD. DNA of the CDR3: TGTGCCACCATGGACAGGGCCCAAGAGACCCAGTACTTC. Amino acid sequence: CATMDRAQETQYF.

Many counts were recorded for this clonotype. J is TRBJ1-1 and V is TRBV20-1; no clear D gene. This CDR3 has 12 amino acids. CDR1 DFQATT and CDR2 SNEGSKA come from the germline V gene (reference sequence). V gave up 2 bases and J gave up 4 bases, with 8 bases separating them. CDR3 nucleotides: TGCAGTGCTAGATCCCCGAGCACTGAAGCTTTCTTT. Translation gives CSARSPSTEAFF.

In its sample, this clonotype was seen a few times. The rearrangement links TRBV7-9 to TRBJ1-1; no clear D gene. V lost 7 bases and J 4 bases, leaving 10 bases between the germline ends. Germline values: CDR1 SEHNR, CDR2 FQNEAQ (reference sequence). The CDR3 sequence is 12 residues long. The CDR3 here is CASNLAGTEAFF. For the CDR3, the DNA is TGTGCCAGCAACCTTGCTGGCACTGAAGCTTTCTTT.

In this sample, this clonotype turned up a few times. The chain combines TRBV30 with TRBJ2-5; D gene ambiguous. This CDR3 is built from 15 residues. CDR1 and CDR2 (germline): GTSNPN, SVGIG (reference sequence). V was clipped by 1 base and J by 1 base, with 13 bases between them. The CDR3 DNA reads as TGTGCCTGGAGTGAATTTGGGCGATTCCAAGAGACCCAGTACTTC. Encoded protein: CAWSEFGRFQETQYF.

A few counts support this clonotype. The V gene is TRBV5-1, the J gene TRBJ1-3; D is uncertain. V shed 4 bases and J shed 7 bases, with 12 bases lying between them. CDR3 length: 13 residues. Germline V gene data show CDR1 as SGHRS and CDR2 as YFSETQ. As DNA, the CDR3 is TGCGCCAGCAGCGCGGACGAAGTTAACACCATATATTTT. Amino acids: CASSADEVNTIYF.

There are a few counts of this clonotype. The CDR3 spells CASSPGGQGFQANYGYTF. Written as DNA, the CDR3 is TGTGCCAGCAGCCCCGGGGGGCAGGGTTTCCAAGCTAACTATGGCTACACCTTC. This chain links TRBV4-2 with TRBJ1-2; perhaps TRBD1 as D (6 bases). The V end lost 4 bases, the J end lost 0 bases, and 21 bases lay between the germline ends. The CDR3 is 18 residues long. Germline lookup yields CDR1 LGHNA and CDR2 YNFKEQ.

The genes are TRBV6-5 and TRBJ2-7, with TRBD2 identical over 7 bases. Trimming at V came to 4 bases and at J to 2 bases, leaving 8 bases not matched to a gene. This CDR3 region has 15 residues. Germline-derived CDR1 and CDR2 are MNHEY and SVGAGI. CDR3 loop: CASSSSGGRAYEQYF. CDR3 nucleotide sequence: TGTGCCAGCAGTTCTAGCGGAGGAAGGGCCTACGAGCAGTACTTC.

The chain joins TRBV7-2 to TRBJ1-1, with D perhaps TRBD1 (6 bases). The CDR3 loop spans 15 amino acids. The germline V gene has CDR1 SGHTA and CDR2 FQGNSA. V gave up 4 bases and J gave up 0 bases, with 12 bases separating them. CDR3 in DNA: TGTGCCAGCAGCTCCTGGACAGACTTGAACACTGAAGCTTTCTTT. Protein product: CASSSWTDLNTEAFF.

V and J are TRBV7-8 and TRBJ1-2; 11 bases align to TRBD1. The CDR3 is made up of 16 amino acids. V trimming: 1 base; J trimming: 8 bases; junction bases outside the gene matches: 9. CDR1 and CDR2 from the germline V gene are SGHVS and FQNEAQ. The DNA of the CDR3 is TGTGCCAGCAGCTTAGAAAGGGACAGGGGGTATGGAGGCTACACCTTC. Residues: CASSLERDRGYGGYTF.

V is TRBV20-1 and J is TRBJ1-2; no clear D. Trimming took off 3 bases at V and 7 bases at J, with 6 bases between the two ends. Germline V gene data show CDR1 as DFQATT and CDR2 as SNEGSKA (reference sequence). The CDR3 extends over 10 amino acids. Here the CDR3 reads CSARVIGYTF. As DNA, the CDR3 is TGCAGTGCTAGGGTCATTGGCTACACCTTC.

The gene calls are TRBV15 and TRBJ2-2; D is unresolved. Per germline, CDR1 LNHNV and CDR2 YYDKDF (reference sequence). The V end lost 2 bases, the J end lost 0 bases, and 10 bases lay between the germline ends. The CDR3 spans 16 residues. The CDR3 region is CATSRLPGANTGELFF. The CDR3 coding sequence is TGTGCCACCAGCAGACTCCCCGGAGCGAACACCGGGGAGCTGTTTTTT.

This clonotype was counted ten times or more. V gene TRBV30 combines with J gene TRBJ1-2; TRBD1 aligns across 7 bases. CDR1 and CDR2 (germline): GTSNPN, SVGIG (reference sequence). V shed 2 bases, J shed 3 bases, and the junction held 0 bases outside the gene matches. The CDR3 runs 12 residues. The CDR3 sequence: CAWSTGDYGYTF. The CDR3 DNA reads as TGTGCCTGGAGTACAGGGGACTATGGCTACACCTTC.

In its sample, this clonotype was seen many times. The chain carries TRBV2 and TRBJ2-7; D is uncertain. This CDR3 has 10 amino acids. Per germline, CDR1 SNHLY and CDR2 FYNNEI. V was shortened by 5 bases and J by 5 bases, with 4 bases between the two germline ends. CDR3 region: CASSINEQYF. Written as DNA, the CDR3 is TGTGCCAGCAGTATAAACGAGCAGTACTTC.

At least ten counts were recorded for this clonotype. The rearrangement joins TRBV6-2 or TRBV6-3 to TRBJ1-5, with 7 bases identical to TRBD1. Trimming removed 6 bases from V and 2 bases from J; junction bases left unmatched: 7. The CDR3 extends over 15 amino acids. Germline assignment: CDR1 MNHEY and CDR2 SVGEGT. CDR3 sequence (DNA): TGTGCCAGCAGCGTTGACAGGGATGGCAATCAGCCCCAGCATTTT. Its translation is CASSVDRDGNQPQHF.

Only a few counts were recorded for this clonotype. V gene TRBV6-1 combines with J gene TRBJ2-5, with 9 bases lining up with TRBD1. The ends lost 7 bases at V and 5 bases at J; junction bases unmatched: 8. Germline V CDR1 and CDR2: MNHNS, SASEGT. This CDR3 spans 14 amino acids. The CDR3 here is CASTQGQGRETQYF. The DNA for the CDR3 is TGTGCCAGCACCCAGGGACAGGGTAGGGAGACCCAGTACTTC.

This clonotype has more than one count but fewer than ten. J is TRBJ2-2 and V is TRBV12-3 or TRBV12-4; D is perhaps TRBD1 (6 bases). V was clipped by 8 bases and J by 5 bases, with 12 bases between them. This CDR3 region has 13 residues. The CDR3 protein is CASSPGETGELFF. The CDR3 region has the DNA TGTGCCAGCTCTCCAGGGGAAACCGGGGAGCTGTTTTTT.

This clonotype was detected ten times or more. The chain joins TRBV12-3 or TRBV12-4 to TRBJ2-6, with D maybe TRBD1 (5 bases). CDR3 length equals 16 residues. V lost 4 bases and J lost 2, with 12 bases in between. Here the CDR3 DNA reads TGTGCCAGCAGTTACCGCTCAGGGACTGGGGCCAACGTCCTGACTTTC. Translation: CASSYRSGTGANVLTF.

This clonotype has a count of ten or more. The CDR3 DNA is TGTGCCAGCAGTTTGTACAGACGGAACACTGAAGCTTTCTTT. Translating it yields CASSLYRRNTEAFF. This chain links TRBV12-3 or TRBV12-4 with TRBJ1-1; D is uncertain. The germline V and J ends were trimmed by 3 bases and 1 base, with 9 bases remaining between them. The CDR3 spans 14 residues.

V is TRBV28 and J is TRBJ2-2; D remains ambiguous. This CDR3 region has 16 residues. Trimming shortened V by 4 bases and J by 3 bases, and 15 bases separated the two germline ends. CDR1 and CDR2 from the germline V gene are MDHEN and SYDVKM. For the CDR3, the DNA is TGTGCCAGCAGTTCGAAGGGCGCGAAGGACACCGGGGAGCTGTTTTTT. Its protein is CASSSKGAKDTGELFF.

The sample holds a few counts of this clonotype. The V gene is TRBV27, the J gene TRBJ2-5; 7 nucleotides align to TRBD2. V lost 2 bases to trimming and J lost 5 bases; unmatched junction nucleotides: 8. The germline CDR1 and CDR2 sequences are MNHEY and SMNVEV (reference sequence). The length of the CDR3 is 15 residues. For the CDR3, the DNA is TGTGCCAGCAGTTTAACCGGACTAGGTCGGGAGACCCAGTACTTC. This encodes CASSLTGLGRETQYF.

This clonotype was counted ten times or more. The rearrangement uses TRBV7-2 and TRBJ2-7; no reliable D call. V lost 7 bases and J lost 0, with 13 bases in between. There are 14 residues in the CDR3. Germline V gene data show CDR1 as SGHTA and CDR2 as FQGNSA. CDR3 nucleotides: TGTGCCAGCACCCTGGGTCCACTCTCCTACGAGCAGTACTTC. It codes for CASTLGPLSYEQYF.

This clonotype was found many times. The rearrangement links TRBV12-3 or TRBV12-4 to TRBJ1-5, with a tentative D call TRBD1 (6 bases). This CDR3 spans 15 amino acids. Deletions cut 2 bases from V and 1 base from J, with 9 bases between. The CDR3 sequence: CASSLKGGSNQPQHF. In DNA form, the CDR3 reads TGTGCCAGCAGTTTAAAAGGGGGAAGCAATCAGCCCCAGCATTTT.

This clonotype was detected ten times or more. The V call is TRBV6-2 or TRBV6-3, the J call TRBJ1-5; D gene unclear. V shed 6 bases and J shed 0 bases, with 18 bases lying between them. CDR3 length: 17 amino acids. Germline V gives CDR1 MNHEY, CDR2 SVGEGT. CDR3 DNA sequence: TGTGCCAGCAGGACCGAGGACGGATTCTATAGCAATCAGCCCCAGCATTTT. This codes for CASRTEDGFYSNQPQHF.

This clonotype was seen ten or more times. The CDR3 bases are TGTGCCAGCAGTTTAGGGGACAGGGGGCGCAGAATCGCCAAAAACATTCAGTACTTC. Protein sequence: CASSLGDRGRRIAKNIQYF. The rearrangement links TRBV28 to TRBJ2-4; TRBD1 agrees at 12 bases. The CDR3 extends over 19 amino acids. Germline values: CDR1 MDHEN, CDR2 SYDVKM. V lost 2 bases and J lost 1; bases outside the gene matches: 9.

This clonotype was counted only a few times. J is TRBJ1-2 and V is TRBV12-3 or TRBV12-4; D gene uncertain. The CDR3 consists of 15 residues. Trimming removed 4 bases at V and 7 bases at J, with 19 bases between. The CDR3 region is CASSSSVRPQRGYTF. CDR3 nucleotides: TGTGCCAGCAGTTCATCAGTCCGGCCGCAACGTGGCTACACCTTC.

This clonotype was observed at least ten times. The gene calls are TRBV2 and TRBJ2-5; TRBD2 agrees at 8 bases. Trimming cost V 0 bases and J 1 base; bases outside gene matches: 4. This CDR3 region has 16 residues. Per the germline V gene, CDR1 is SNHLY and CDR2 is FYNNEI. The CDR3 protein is CASSEASGASQETQYF. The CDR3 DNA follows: TGTGCCAGCAGTGAAGCTAGCGGGGCCTCCCAAGAGACCCAGTACTTC.

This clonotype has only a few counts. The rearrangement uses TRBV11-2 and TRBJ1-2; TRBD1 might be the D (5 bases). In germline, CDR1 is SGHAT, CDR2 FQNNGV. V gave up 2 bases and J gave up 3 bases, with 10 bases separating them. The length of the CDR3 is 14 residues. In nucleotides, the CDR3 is TGTGCCAGCAGCTTAATGGGGACGGACTATGGCTACACCTTC. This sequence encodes CASSLMGTDYGYTF.